These 20 T cell receptor beta chains were all obtained from the same sample, sequenced in a study of post-analysis software for immune sequencing data. What these receptors recognize is not known. Unique molecular identifiers were built into the TCR beta cDNA libraries. TCRdb fed the PCR reads into MiXCR, producing one record per CDR3 protein. In the table there are 820,000 or so distinct CDR3 sequences, 53% of which are singletons. The study, taken as a whole, reports: Roughly 5 TRBV segments (TRBV5-6, TRBV5-1 and TRBV20-1 among them) occurred more frequently in patients than in controls.

Sequenced: blood. These receptors all come from a girl aged 10-17 years with multiple sclerosis.

This chain connects TRBV18 to TRBJ1-2; D unresolved. The germline V gene encodes CDR1 KGHSH and CDR2 LQKENI. This CDR3 has 13 amino acids. Deletions cut 6 bases from V and 3 bases from J, with 11 bases between. The CDR3 here is CASSRWGDYGYTF. The CDR3 region has the DNA TGTGCCAGCTCGCGTTGGGGAGACTATGGCTACACCTTC.

The rearrangement joins TRBV6-6 to TRBJ2-7; D gene unclear. The CDR3 loop spans 14 amino acids. CDR1 is MNHNY, CDR2 SVGAGI, per germline (reference sequence). V gave up 3 bases and J gave up 1 base, with 10 bases separating them. CDR3 region: CASSYPVRSYEQYF. CDR3 nucleotides: TGTGCCAGCAGTTATCCAGTCAGGTCCTACGAGCAGTACTTC.

The genes are TRBV20-1 and TRBJ2-4; 12 bases map to TRBD2. The CDR3 sequence is 11 residues long. Trimming cost V 6 bases and J 11 bases; bases outside gene matches: 2. CDR1 and CDR2 from the germline V gene are DFQATT and SNEGSKA (reference sequence). The CDR3 DNA reads TGCAGTGCGGCTAGCGGGGGGGTTCAGTACTTC. Translation: CSAASGGVQYF.

The gene calls are TRBV29-1 and TRBJ2-5, with D perhaps matching TRBD2 (5 bases). The J call may be faulty, since TRBJ2-7 better matches the DNA end. CDR3 size: 13 residues. Germline assignment: CDR1 SQVTM and CDR2 ANQGSEA. The DNA of the CDR3 is TGCAGCGTTGTGGGAGCAGGATCCTACGAGCAGTACTTC. Protein: CSVVGAGSYEQYF.

This clonotype has a handful of counts. The rearrangement links TRBV20-1 to TRBJ2-1, with a weak D call TRBD2 (6 bases). Trimming cost V 0 bases and J 4 bases, with 13 bases left between them. Germline lookup yields CDR1 DFQATT and CDR2 SNEGSKA (reference sequence). There are 15 residues in the CDR3. CDR3 sequence (DNA): TGCAGTGCTAGAGATCCTCGCGGAGGGTACAATGAGCAGTTCTTC. This codes for CSARDPRGGYNEQFF.

This chain joins TRBV6-1 and TRBJ1-2, with D perhaps matching TRBD1 (5 bases). Trimming shortened V by 2 bases and J by 6 bases, and 19 bases separated the two germline ends. Germline assignment: CDR1 MNHNS and CDR2 SASEGT. The CDR3 sequence is 16 residues long. The CDR3: CASSERAGRASHGYTF. In DNA form, the CDR3 reads TGTGCCAGCAGTGAAAGGGCAGGGAGGGCGTCTCATGGCTACACCTTC.

CDR3 sequence reads: CSARESSGGADEQFF. The CDR3 region has the DNA TGCAGTGCTAGAGAGTCGAGCGGGGGGGCCGACGAGCAGTTCTTC. V is TRBV20-1 and J is TRBJ2-1; TRBD2 agrees at 10 bases. From germline, CDR1 is DFQATT and CDR2 SNEGSKA (reference sequence). The CDR3 sequence is 15 residues long. Trimming took 0 bases from V and 10 from J; bases not matched to a gene: 9.

This clonotype was observed a handful of times. The CDR3 region is CASSPGTSGRETQYF. For the CDR3, the DNA is TGTGCCAGCAGTCCCGGGACTAGCGGGAGGGAGACCCAGTACTTC. The genes are TRBV3-1 and TRBJ2-5; TRBD2 matches 15 bases. Trimming removed 6 bases from V and 5 bases from J; junction bases left unmatched: 4. The germline gives CDR1 LGHDT, CDR2 YNNKEL (reference sequence). CDR3 length: 15 amino acids.

The chain carries TRBV5-1 and TRBJ2-1; 12 positions match TRBD2. CDR3 length equals 16 residues. With V trimmed by 7 bases and J by 5 bases, 10 bases remained unmatched. Germline V gene data show CDR1 as SGHRS and CDR2 as YFSETQ. CDR3 nucleotide sequence: TGCGCCAGCGCCGTGATGACTAGCGGGGGCAACAATGAGCAGTTCTTC. This codes for CASAVMTSGGNNEQFF.

V usage is TRBV6-6 and J usage is TRBJ2-4, with TRBD1 identical over 10 bases. The J call is uncertain, as TRBJ2-7 better fits the DNA end. Germline loops: CDR1 MNHNY, CDR2 SVGAGI (reference sequence). The CDR3 is 15 residues long. CDR3 amino acids: CASSPFSTGGDEQYF. The CDR3 DNA reads TGTGCCAGCAGCCCCTTCTCGACAGGGGGCGACGAGCAGTACTTC.

The J gene is TRBJ2-1, the V gene TRBV20-1; possible D gene TRBD2, 6 bases. The V end lost 0 bases, the J end lost 4 bases, and 13 bases lay between the germline ends. Per the germline V gene, CDR1 is DFQATT and CDR2 is SNEGSKA (reference sequence). This CDR3 is built from 15 residues. The CDR3, as DNA: TGCAGTGCTAGAGACTATCAGCGGGTATACAATGAGCAGTTCTTC. Encoded protein: CSARDYQRVYNEQFF.

The chain uses TRBV29-1 and TRBJ2-7; D unclear. The length of the CDR3 is 14 residues. V was clipped by 4 bases and J by 5 bases, with 18 bases between them. Germline V gene data show CDR1 as SQVTM and CDR2 as ANQGSEA. Here the CDR3 reads CSVAGVLRMNEQYF. The CDR3 DNA reads TGCAGCGTTGCAGGCGTCTTAAGGATGAACGAGCAGTACTTC.

V gene TRBV14 combines with J gene TRBJ2-7; 10 bases are shared with TRBD1. Trimming cost V 3 bases and J 5 bases; bases outside gene matches: 10. The length of the CDR3 is 16 residues. Germline V gives CDR1 SGHDN, CDR2 FVKESK. The CDR3: CASSHQGQGSPNEQYF. The CDR3 DNA reads TGTGCCAGCAGCCACCAGGGACAGGGGAGTCCGAACGAGCAGTACTTC.

The chain couples TRBV3-1 to TRBJ2-1; the match to TRBD2 covers 12 bases. The CDR3 consists of 13 residues. The V gene's germline CDR1 is LGHDT and CDR2 YNNKEL (reference sequence). Germline trimming cut 4 bases from V and 11 bases from J; bases unmatched to any gene: 3. The CDR3 DNA sequence: TGTGCCAGCAGCCGACTAGCGGGAGAACAGCAGTTCTTC. It yields the protein CASSRLAGEQQFF.

The chain employs TRBV21-1 and TRBJ2-3; the table's D call, TRBD1, has no DNA check behind it. TRBV21-1 is marked as a pseudogene. The CDR3 length is 16 residues. CDR3 bases: TGTGCCAGCAGCAAAGTGGGGGGGCTCCCAAGGGATACGCAGTATTTT. Translating it yields CASSKVGGLPRDTQYF.

The chain couples TRBV15 to TRBJ1-1, with a possible D match to TRBD1 (6 bases). In germline, CDR1 is LNHNV, CDR2 YYDKDF (reference sequence). The CDR3 runs 17 residues. Between the trimmed V and J ends, which lost 3 bases and 2 bases, there was a span of 19 bases. The CDR3 DNA follows: TGTGCCACCAGCAGGTCCCCGGGGGGGGCAGGCAACACTGAAGCTTTCTTT. It is translated as CATSRSPGGAGNTEAFF. The variable domain in full, with the rest retrieved from reference TRBV15 and TRBJ1-1, is DAMVIQNPRYQVTQFGKPVTLSCSQTLNHNVMYWYQQKSSQAPKLLFHYYDKDFNNEADTPDNFQSRRPNTSFCFLDIRSPGLGDTAMYLCATSRSPGGAGNTEAFFGQGTRLTVV.

This clonotype was recorded a few times. The chain carries TRBV27 and TRBJ1-1; D gene unclear. The CDR3 sequence is 14 residues long. V gave up 5 bases and J gave up 6 bases, with 16 bases separating them. Germline V CDR1 and CDR2: MNHEY, SMNVEV (reference sequence). The CDR3 loop is CASSRPDRSSEAFF. The DNA for the CDR3 is TGTGCCAGCAGTCGACCCGACCGGAGCTCTGAAGCTTTCTTT.

The CDR3 spells CASSLEGRSGPQHF. In DNA, the CDR3 is TGTGCCAGCAGCTTAGAAGGCCGCAGCGGACCCCAGCATTTT. This chain connects TRBV7-9 to TRBJ1-5; D gene uncertain. The ends were cut back, 1 base at V and 10 bases at J, with 14 bases in the middle. The CDR3 is 14 amino acids. Germline CDR1 is SEHNR and CDR2 is FQNEAQ (reference sequence).

This clonotype was seen only once. The J gene is TRBJ1-2, the V gene TRBV7-2, with unresolved D. This CDR3 has 13 residues. Trimming stripped 2 bases from V and 8 bases from J, with 12 bases between. Germline V gives CDR1 SGHTA, CDR2 FQGNSA. The CDR3 coding sequence is TGTGCCAGCAGCTTAACCCGAGACACCGGCTACACCTTC. Encoded protein: CASSLTRDTGYTF.

The rearrangement joins TRBV27 to TRBJ2-5, with 7 bases fitting TRBD2. The CDR3 is 14 residues long. After removal of 6 bases from V and 5 bases from J, the junction contained 9 bases not matched to a gene. CDR1 and CDR2 (germline): MNHEY, SMNVEV (reference sequence). In DNA, the CDR3 is TGTGCCAGCAGCACTTCGGGACTAATGGAGACCCAGTACTTC. Translation gives CASSTSGLMETQYF.